These 13 T cell receptor beta chains originate from one sample sequenced in a study of T cells in Graves' hyperthyroidism and ophthalmopathy. Amplified TCR beta CDR3 regions derived from RNA transcripts. The HTBI primer set served for first-round RT-PCR of the TCR CDR3. TCRdb used MiXCR to reprocess the multiplex PCR reads, holding one entry per CDR3 protein. The repertoire holds approximately 710,000 distinct CDR3 sequences, with roughly 17% as singletons. Material: blood. The receptors stem from a man over 45 with Graves' hyperthyroidism.

This clonotype was seen more than once but under ten times. CDR3 sequence (DNA): TGTGCCTGGAGTGTTCCGGTTCCTAATCAGCCCCAGCATTTT. This translates into CAWSVPVPNQPQHF. The rearrangement joins TRBV30 to TRBJ1-5; D ambiguous. CDR1 GTSNPN and CDR2 SVGIG come from the germline V gene (reference sequence). The CDR3 spans 14 residues. Trimming took 0 bases from V and 4 from J, leaving 10 bases between them.

CDR3 nucleotide sequence: TGTGCCAGCTCCAAGGGGGACGAAGCTTTCTTT. Protein sequence: CASSKGDEAFF. V usage is TRBV18 and J usage is TRBJ1-1; D may be TRBD1 (6 bases). Germline V gives CDR1 KGHSH, CDR2 LQKENI. V was pared by 6 bases and J by 8 bases, with 10 bases between. The CDR3 contains 11 residues.

This clonotype was recorded at least ten times. The rearrangement joins TRBV28 to TRBJ2-4, with no clear D. The CDR3 extends over 21 amino acids. The V end was cut by 2 bases, the J end by 0 bases, with 26 bases between. The germline gives CDR1 MDHEN, CDR2 SYDVKM. CDR3 in DNA: TGTGCCAGCAGTTTACTTTTCGGGTTCTCGGGTCCTGCCGTAGCCAAAAACATTCAGTACTTC. It is translated as CASSLLFGFSGPAVAKNIQYF. The full variable domain, with the rest looked up from reference TRBV28 and TRBJ2-4, is DVKVTQSSRYLVKRTGEKVFLECVQDMDHENMFWYRQDPGLGLRLIYFSYDVKMKEKGDIPEGYSVSREKKERFSLILESASTNQTSMYLCASSLLFGFSGPAVAKNIQYFGAGTRLSVL.

The table lists this clonotype with many counts. The V gene is TRBV12-3 or TRBV12-4, the J gene TRBJ2-7; 8 positions agree with TRBD1. The CDR3 sequence is 15 residues long. V lost 5 bases, J lost 3 bases, and 9 bases stayed unmatched. CDR3 amino acids: CASSRSPGQVYEQYF. The CDR3 region has the DNA TGTGCCAGCAGTCGGAGTCCGGGACAGGTCTACGAGCAGTACTTC.

The table lists this clonotype with a few counts. The chain uses TRBV16 and TRBJ2-7; 9 bases are a match to TRBD2. V lost 0 bases to trimming and J lost 2 bases; unmatched junction nucleotides: 2. Germline V lookup: CDR1 KGHSY, CDR2 FQNENV. The CDR3 spans 15 residues. CDR3 protein: CASSQSSGSTYEQYF. Here the CDR3 DNA reads TGTGCCAGCAGCCAATCTAGCGGGAGTACCTACGAGCAGTACTTC.

This clonotype was seen only a few times. A much larger clone sits a single nucleotide away, making a read error possible. The rearrangement uses TRBV7-9 and TRBJ2-5; 11 bases agree with TRBD1. There are 17 residues in the CDR3. The ends lost 2 bases at V and 7 bases at J; junction bases unmatched: 12. Germline loops: CDR1 SEHNR, CDR2 FQNEAQ (reference sequence). CDR3 bases: TGTGCCAGCAGCTTATTCCCGGACAGGGGGCGCGGAGGGACCCAGTACTTC. Its translation: CASSLFPDRGRGGTQYF.

A few counts support this clonotype. The chain carries TRBV3-1 and TRBJ2-6, with a tentative D call TRBD1 (6 bases). CDR3 size: 17 residues. The V and J ends lost 1 base and 0 bases respectively, with 10 bases between them. CDR1 and CDR2 (germline): LGHDT, YNNKEL (reference sequence). This CDR3 reads CASSQGYRVSGANVLTF. The CDR3 DNA reads TGTGCCAGCAGCCAAGGTTACAGGGTCTCTGGGGCCAACGTCCTGACTTTC. The variable domain in full, completed from reference TRBV3-1 and TRBJ2-6, reads DTAVSQTPKYLVTQMGNDKSIKCEQNLGHDTMYWYKQDSKKFLKIMFSYNNKELIINETVPNRFSPKSPDKAHLNLHINSLELGDSAVYFCASSQGYRVSGANVLTFGAGSRLTVL.

This clonotype came up many times. The chain employs TRBV12-3 or TRBV12-4 and TRBJ2-1, with 7 bases aligning to TRBD2. The CDR3 is made up of 16 amino acids. With V trimmed by 8 bases and J by 3 bases, 13 bases remained unmatched. The CDR3 DNA reads TGTGCCAGCGGGGGTTGGCTAGCGGATAACTACAATGAGCAGTTCTTC. It yields the protein CASGGWLADNYNEQFF.

V usage is TRBV7-3 and J usage is TRBJ2-1; D not resolved. Germline CDR1 is SGHTA and CDR2 is FQGTGA. V was trimmed by 5 bases and J by 1 base, leaving 15 bases between them. This CDR3 has 16 amino acids. CDR3 protein: CASSVEPPSSYNEQFF. CDR3 DNA: TGTGCCAGCAGCGTTGAACCCCCTTCTTCCTACAATGAGCAGTTCTTC.

This clonotype has only one observation. With a much larger clone just one base away, this may be a read error. This chain uses TRBV20-1 with TRBJ2-5; 9 bases are a match to TRBD1. Trimming cost V 6 bases and J 9 bases; bases outside gene matches: 14. The CDR3 consists of 14 residues. Germline lookup yields CDR1 DFQATT and CDR2 SNEGSKA (reference sequence). CDR3 sequence reads: CSARLGQGREAQYF. CDR3 bases: TGCAGTGCCCGCCTCGGACAGGGGCGTGAGGCCCAGTACTTC.

The J gene is TRBJ2-3, the V gene TRBV10-2; 7 bases fit TRBD2. This CDR3 spans 14 amino acids. Trimming removed 2 bases from V and 4 bases from J; junction bases left unmatched: 3. Germline CDR1 reads WSHSY; CDR2 reads SAAADI. Here the CDR3 reads CASSEARGADTQYF. Here the CDR3 DNA reads TGCGCCAGCAGTGAGGCTCGGGGGGCAGATACGCAGTATTTT.

The chain links TRBV30 to TRBJ2-1; 13 bases map to TRBD2. Germline trimming cut 3 bases from V and 5 bases from J; bases unmatched to any gene: 7. Germline V gives CDR1 GTSNPN, CDR2 SVGIG (reference sequence). CDR3 length: 16 amino acids. CDR3 in DNA: TGTGCCTGGAGCAAGGGACTAGCGGGGATAAACAATGAGCAGTTCTTC. Translating gives CAWSKGLAGINNEQFF.

The genes are TRBV11-2 and TRBJ2-5; no reliable D call. V lost 8 bases, J lost 2 bases, and 9 bases lay in between. Germline CDR1 reads SGHAT; CDR2 reads FQNNGV. The CDR3 runs to 12 residues. CDR3: CASSSEQETQYF. Here the CDR3 DNA reads TGTGCCAGCTCGAGTGAGCAAGAGACCCAGTACTTC.